A single sample is the source of the 4 T cell receptor beta chains below, sequenced in a study of response to subunit inactivated influenza vaccine (dated by TCRdb to 2016 to 2018). Libraries were prepared through RT-PCR. Instrument on record: Illumina HiSeq 2500. TCRdb handled the public reads itself, with Q25 trimming in fastp and clone calling in MiXCR, and kept productive beta chains. Each entry merges the rows of one CDR3 protein and shows their most common DNA and genes. Present in this sample are over 650,000 distinct CDR3 sequences, approximately 17% of which were seen just once. Of the sample, roughly a tenth is held by the ten largest clones. This sample comprised PBMCs from blood, obtained about 5 days after vaccination. All receptors come from a man aged 50 or older who received an inactivated influenza vaccine. Donor details come from another sample of the same person, matched by shared clones.

In its sample, this clonotype was seen a few times. The chain links TRBV7-9 to TRBJ1-1; weak D call: TRBD1 (5 bases). V was trimmed by 5 bases and J by 5 bases, leaving 9 bases between them. CDR1 is SEHNR and CDR2 is FQNEAQ in the germline V gene (reference sequence). This CDR3 spans 12 amino acids. The CDR3 region is CASSPQGTEAFF. DNA of the CDR3: TGTGCCAGCAGCCCTCAGGGTACTGAAGCTTTCTTT.

This chain joins TRBV20-1 and TRBJ2-1, with 8 bases matching TRBD2. Germline CDR1 reads DFQATT; CDR2 reads SNEGSKA (reference sequence). V shed 1 base, J shed 8 bases, and the junction held 13 bases outside the gene matches. This CDR3 region has 16 residues. CDR3 amino acids: CSARGLAGGSIHEQFF. Here the CDR3 DNA reads TGCAGTGCTAGAGGTCTGGCGGGGGGCTCGATTCATGAGCAGTTCTTC.

This chain uses TRBV4-3 with TRBJ2-7; D gene uncertain. This CDR3 is built from 16 residues. Germline values: CDR1 LGHNA, CDR2 YSLEER. Trimming took 1 base from V and 2 from J, leaving 15 bases between them. Here the CDR3 DNA reads TGCGCCAGCAGCCAAGGCTTTTCGGGTGTCCCCTACGAGCAGTACTTC. Translation gives CASSQGFSGVPYEQYF.

This clonotype showed up many times. The rearrangement joins TRBV6-5 to TRBJ2-4, with 12 bases that match TRBD2. Germline V gives CDR1 MNHEY, CDR2 SVGAGI. J lost 6 bases, V lost 0 bases, and 6 bases had no gene match. The CDR3 has 17 amino acids. DNA for the CDR3: TGTGCCAGCAGTTACTCGGGTGGACTAGCGGGACGAAACATTCAGTACTTC. Amino acids: CASSYSGGLAGRNIQYF.